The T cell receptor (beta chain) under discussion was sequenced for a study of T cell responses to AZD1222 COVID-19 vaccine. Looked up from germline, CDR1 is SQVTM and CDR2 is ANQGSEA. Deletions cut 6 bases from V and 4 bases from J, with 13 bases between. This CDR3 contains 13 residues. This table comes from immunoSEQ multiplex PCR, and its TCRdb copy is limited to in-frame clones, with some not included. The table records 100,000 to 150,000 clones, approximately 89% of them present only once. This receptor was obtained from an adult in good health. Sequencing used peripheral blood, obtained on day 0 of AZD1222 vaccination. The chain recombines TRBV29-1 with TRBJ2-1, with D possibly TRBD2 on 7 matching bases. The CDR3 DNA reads TGCAGCGTCCCTCGGGGGGCGTACAATGAGCAGTTCTTC. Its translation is CSVPRGAYNEQFF.